Listed here are 24 T cell receptor beta chains from one sample, sequenced in a study of human T cells and chemical hapten exposure. TCRdb ran MiXCR on the RACE reads and lists one entry per CDR3 protein. Of some 330,000 distinct CDR3 sequences listed, 5.5% are singletons. Time point in this sample: pre-sensitization, week 0. Indicated treatment: therapeutic diphenylcyclopropenone sensitization with weekly scalp DPC. Sample: whole blood, taken in connection with sensitization to the hapten diphenylcyclopropenone (DPC). The receptors stem from a woman younger than 35 with alopecia areata. Some clones in this sample may be carry-over from other donors' samples.

The gene calls are TRBV7-9 and TRBJ2-3; 10 bases match TRBD2. This CDR3 region has 15 residues. V shed 5 bases, J shed 6 bases, and the junction held 8 bases outside the gene matches. Germline CDR1 reads SEHNR; CDR2 reads FQNEAQ (reference sequence). The CDR3 loop is CASSSPSGGADTQYF. In nucleotides, the CDR3 is TGTGCCAGCAGCAGTCCCAGCGGGGGGGCCGATACGCAGTATTTT.

This clonotype was picked up a small number of times. This rearrangement joins TRBV7-2 to TRBJ1-1; D ambiguous. Trimming removed 1 base at V and 8 bases at J, with 11 bases between. Germline V gives CDR1 SGHTA, CDR2 FQGNSA. This CDR3 comprises 13 residues. The CDR3 bases are TGTGCCAGCAGCTTAGGCGGTGGACGAGAAGCTTTCTTT. Translating it yields CASSLGGGREAFF.

The chain uses TRBV2 and TRBJ1-2, with D tentatively TRBD1 (6 bases). V lost 8 bases, J lost 4 bases, and 17 bases lay in between. Germline V gene lookup returns CDR1 SNHLY and CDR2 FYNNEI. The CDR3 runs to 14 residues. The CDR3: CASLQGKGSYGYTF. The CDR3 nucleotides read TGTGCCAGCTTACAGGGCAAAGGTAGCTATGGCTACACCTTC.

The rearrangement uses TRBV27 and TRBJ2-3; 10 bases fit TRBD2. The V segment lost 3 bases and the J segment 7 bases; nucleotides outside the gene matches: 7. The CDR3 spans 15 residues. Germline V lookup: CDR1 MNHEY, CDR2 SMNVEV (reference sequence). CDR3 in amino acids: CASSFERGGSNTQYF. For the CDR3, the DNA is TGTGCCAGCAGTTTCGAGCGGGGGGGCTCTAATACGCAGTATTTT.

This clonotype was seen at least ten times. V and J are TRBV2 and TRBJ2-7, with 10 bases identical to TRBD1. CDR1 is SNHLY and CDR2 is FYNNEI in the germline V gene. After removal of 5 bases from V and 4 bases from J, the junction contained 8 bases not matched to a gene. There are 15 residues in the CDR3. The CDR3 is CASSRNGQGVYEQYF. CDR3 DNA sequence: TGTGCCAGCAGTAGGAACGGACAGGGGGTGTACGAGCAGTACTTC.

There are a few counts of this clonotype. J is TRBJ1-5 and V is TRBV7-2, with D tentatively TRBD1 (5 bases). The germline V and J ends were trimmed by 5 bases and 1 base, with 9 bases remaining between them. This CDR3 has 14 residues. The germline gives CDR1 SGHTA, CDR2 FQGNSA. The CDR3: CASSPKGSNQPQHF. CDR3 in DNA: TGTGCCAGCAGCCCCAAGGGGAGCAATCAGCCCCAGCATTTT.

This clonotype was observed a handful of times. V is TRBV5-1 and J is TRBJ1-1, with D unresolved. The CDR3 is made up of 15 amino acids. Trimming took off 0 bases at V and 3 bases at J, with 12 bases between the two ends. Germline CDR1 reads SGHRS; CDR2 reads YFSETQ. CDR3 coding DNA: TGCGCCAGCAGCTTGGTAAGGGTGAGGGACACTGAAGCTTTCTTT. Protein product: CASSLVRVRDTEAFF. The full variable domain, with the rest looked up from reference TRBV5-1 and TRBJ1-1, is KAGVTQTPRYLIKTRGQQVTLSCSPISGHRSVSWYQQTPGQGLQFLFEYFSETQRNKGNFPGRFSGRQFSNSRSEMNVSTLELGDSALYLCASSLVRVRDTEAFFGQGTRLTVV.

The rearrangement joins TRBV20-1 to TRBJ1-5; D might be TRBD1 (6 bases). V lost 3 bases and J lost 7, with 13 bases in between. This CDR3 is built from 13 residues. The germline V gene encodes CDR1 DFQATT and CDR2 SNEGSKA (reference sequence). This chain's CDR3 is CSASHQGRQPQHF. CDR3 DNA sequence: TGCAGTGCTAGTCACCAGGGGCGGCAGCCCCAGCATTTT.

This sequence joins TRBV3-1 and TRBJ1-1, with D unclear. Between the trimmed V and J ends, which lost 4 bases and 2 bases, there was a span of 11 bases. The CDR3 has 14 residues. The germline CDR1 and CDR2 sequences are LGHDT and YNNKEL (reference sequence). The CDR3 here is CASSRRWGNTEAFF. The CDR3 DNA is TGTGCCAGCAGCCGCCGCTGGGGAAACACTGAAGCTTTCTTT.

This clonotype was detected many times. For the CDR3, the DNA is TGTGCCAGCAGCTTAGGAACAGGGTTTGGTGAGCAGTACTTC. This codes for CASSLGTGFGEQYF. The J gene is TRBJ2-7, the V gene TRBV7-9; a weak D match, TRBD1 (6 bases). V shed 1 base and J shed 7 bases, with 14 bases lying between them. The CDR3 has 14 amino acids. Per the germline V gene, CDR1 is SEHNR and CDR2 is FQNEAQ (reference sequence). The variable domain in full, completed from reference TRBV7-9 and TRBJ2-7, reads DTGVSQNPRHKITKRGQNVTFRCDPISEHNRLYWYRQTLGQGPEFLTYFQNEAQLEKSRLLSDRFSAERPKGSFSTLEIQRTEQGDSAMYLCASSLGTGFGEQYFGPGTRLTVT.

This clonotype was detected many times. This rearrangement joins TRBV7-6 to TRBJ2-7; possibly TRBD1 for D (6 bases). Germline CDR1 and CDR2: SGHVS and FNYEAQ. The CDR3 totals 15 residues. Trimming left V 6 bases short and J 5 bases short, with 20 bases between. CDR3 in DNA: TGTGCCAGCAGACTAAGAATGGCAGGGGACCACGAGCAGTACTTC. It specifies CASRLRMAGDHEQYF.

This clonotype has a count of ten or more. The chain joins TRBV12-5 to TRBJ2-7; D is ambiguous. Per the germline V gene, CDR1 is LGHNT and CDR2 is FRNRAP. The CDR3 length is 12 residues. Trimming left V 3 bases short and J 0 bases short, with 3 bases between. CDR3 nucleotides: TGTGCTAGTGGTTTCAACTCCTACGAGCAGTACTTC. Its translation is CASGFNSYEQYF.

This clonotype was found many times. J is TRBJ1-1 and V is TRBV5-1; TRBD1 is a possible D gene (5 bases). V dropped 6 bases and J dropped 5 bases, with 20 bases sitting between them. The CDR3 totals 15 residues. Germline values: CDR1 SGHRS, CDR2 YFSETQ. The CDR3 loop is CASTQGAGIETEAFF. CDR3 coding DNA: TGCGCCAGCACGCAAGGGGCCGGTATTGAAACTGAAGCTTTCTTT. Drawing the rest from reference TRBV5-1 and TRBJ1-1, the complete variable domain is KAGVTQTPRYLIKTRGQQVTLSCSPISGHRSVSWYQQTPGQGLQFLFEYFSETQRNKGNFPGRFSGRQFSNSRSEMNVSTLELGDSALYLCASTQGAGIETEAFFGQGTRLTVV.

This clonotype was counted many times. The chain couples TRBV28 to TRBJ2-5; 7 bases line up with TRBD1. The germline gives CDR1 MDHEN, CDR2 SYDVKM. This CDR3 is 15 amino acids long. V gave up 7 bases and J gave up 3 bases; unmatched junction bases: 11. In DNA form, the CDR3 reads TGTGCCAGCACGCACCTACAGGGGTGGGAAGAGACCCAGTACTTC. It is translated as CASTHLQGWEETQYF.

V gene TRBV10-3 combines with J gene TRBJ2-3; 8 nucleotides match TRBD1. The V and J ends lost 10 bases and 2 bases, in that order; junction bases with no gene match: 8. This CDR3 comprises 14 residues. CDR1 is ENHRY and CDR2 is SYGVKD in the germline V gene. CDR3 protein: CATRQGPATDTQYF. In nucleotides, the CDR3 is TGTGCCACAAGACAGGGGCCCGCCACAGATACGCAGTATTTT.

This clonotype has at least ten counts. This chain uses TRBV6-2 or TRBV6-3 with TRBJ1-1; no definite D call. The CDR3 spans 13 residues. Germline assignment: CDR1 MNHEY and CDR2 SVGEGT. The V and J ends lost 4 bases and 3 bases respectively, with 9 bases between them. The CDR3 nucleotides read TGTGCCAGCAGTTCCCTACAGTACACTGAAGCTTTCTTT. This codes for CASSSLQYTEAFF.

The sample holds a few counts of this clonotype. The chain recombines TRBV20-1 with TRBJ1-5; D unresolved. The germline V and J ends were trimmed by 6 bases and 1 base, with 19 bases remaining between them. The germline gives CDR1 DFQATT, CDR2 SNEGSKA (reference sequence). The CDR3 covers 16 residues. The CDR3, as DNA: TGCAGTGCCTCTTGGGGTCTGGAAATGAGCAATCAGCCCCAGCATTTT. Amino acid sequence: CSASWGLEMSNQPQHF.

This clonotype was found a few times. J is TRBJ2-7 and V is TRBV6-1; 9 bases align to TRBD1. The CDR3 spans 14 residues. The trim removed 7 bases at V and 2 bases at J, leaving 6 bases unmatched. The germline gives CDR1 MNHNS, CDR2 SASEGT. The DNA for the CDR3 is TGTGCCAGCACCCCTGGACAGGGGCCCTACGAGCAGTACTTC. This encodes CASTPGQGPYEQYF.

The V and J genes are TRBV4-2 and TRBJ2-5, with 9 bases identical to TRBD2. Germline V CDR1 and CDR2: LGHNA, YNFKEQ. The CDR3 is 15 amino acids. V gave up 4 bases and J gave up 3 bases; unmatched junction bases: 6. The CDR3 nucleotides are TGTGCCAGCAGCCGACAAGCGGGGGGCAAAGAGACCCAGTACTTC. Its translation: CASSRQAGGKETQYF.

Many counts were recorded for this clonotype. The chain uses TRBV5-1 and TRBJ2-1; possibly TRBD1 or TRBD2 for D (5 bases each). The germline V gene encodes CDR1 SGHRS and CDR2 YFSETQ. Trimming left V 5 bases short and J 9 bases short, with 9 bases between. The CDR3 loop spans 11 amino acids. The CDR3 DNA reads as TGCGCCAGCAGTGCCGGGACTGAGCAGTTCTTC. Protein sequence: CASSAGTEQFF.

This clonotype came up many times. J is TRBJ1-2 and V is TRBV29-1; 7 nucleotides align to TRBD1. V was clipped by 6 bases and J by 2 bases; unmatched bases: 3. Germline CDR1 and CDR2: SQVTM and ANQGSEA. CDR3 length equals 12 residues. In DNA form, the CDR3 reads TGCAGCGTGGTGGGACAGAACTATGGCTACACCTTC. Amino acids: CSVVGQNYGYTF.

This clonotype was seen many times. The V gene is TRBV6-5, the J gene TRBJ1-2; D gene ambiguous. The V and J ends lost 0 bases and 5 bases respectively, with 13 bases between them. The CDR3 totals 15 residues. In germline, CDR1 is MNHEY, CDR2 SVGAGI. The CDR3 here is CASSYSLAGGYGYTF. The CDR3 DNA reads TGTGCCAGCAGTTACTCTTTGGCAGGTGGTTATGGCTACACCTTC.

This clonotype has only a few counts. The J gene is TRBJ1-2, the V gene TRBV7-9; 7 bases fit TRBD1. V lost 7 bases and J lost 2; bases outside the gene matches: 7. The germline V gene encodes CDR1 SEHNR and CDR2 FQNEAQ (reference sequence). The CDR3 runs to 14 residues. The CDR3 region is CASITGTENYGYTF. Here the CDR3 DNA reads TGTGCCAGCATAACCGGGACAGAGAACTATGGCTACACCTTC.

This clonotype was seen repeatedly, ten times or more. The V call is TRBV27, the J call TRBJ1-2; 8 bases match TRBD1. Trimming at V came to 6 bases and at J to 4 bases, leaving 7 bases not matched to a gene. Germline V gives CDR1 MNHEY, CDR2 SMNVEV (reference sequence). This CDR3 has 14 amino acids. CDR3 nucleotides: TGTGCCAGCAGATATCAGGGGGCCCCCTATGGCTACACCTTC. Its protein is CASRYQGAPYGYTF.